Following are 21 T cell receptor beta chains from one sample sequenced in a study of T cell clonality in common variable immunodeficiency. Data came from immunoSEQ multiplex PCR; TCRdb stores just in-frame clones and leaves some out. This sample comprises under 45,000 clones, none seen once only. Sequenced material: peripheral blood mononuclear cells. Every receptor here comes from a person between 18 and 70 years old in good health.

This clone was detected only a few times. With the read ending 3 residues before the CDR3 end, the germline J gene is used to fill in that end. The rearrangement joins TRBV7-6 to TRBJ2-4; the match to TRBD1 covers 9 bases. The CDR3 has 14 amino acids. Germline CDR1 is SGHVS and CDR2 is FNYEAQ. The sequenced CDR3 bases are TGTGCCAGCAGCCGGGGACAGGGAAACTATGGT. It specifies CASSRGQGNYG. The full CDR3 sequence reads CASSRGQGNYGQYF.

This clone was observed a few times. Coverage ceases 3 residues before the CDR3 finishes, and the germline J gene fills in the end. The chain carries TRBV2 and TRBJ2-3, with a tentative D call TRBD2 (5 bases). Germline CDR1 is SNHLY and CDR2 is FYNNEI. With 3 bases removed from V and 8 bases from J, the gap between germline ends came to 12 bases. CDR3 length equals 13 residues. CDR3: CASSEVVAGTQYF. The CDR3 bases that were read are TGTGCCAGCAGTGAGGTGGTCGCGGGTACG.

This clone has ten or more counts. The read finishes 3 residues shy of the CDR3 end, and the germline J gene is used to complete it. The V gene is TRBV2, the J gene TRBJ2-4, with TRBD1 matching over 7 bases. CDR1 is SNHLY, CDR2 FYNNEI, per germline. The CDR3 covers 14 residues. Trimming at V came to 8 bases and at J to 0 bases, leaving 4 bases not matched to a gene. The CDR3 sequence: CASGTDLAKNIQYF. The DNA read from the CDR3 is TGTGCCAGCGGGACAGATCTAGCCAAAAACATT.

Of note for this clone: From the germline J gene comes the end of the CDR3, since the read stops 3 residues before it. This chain links TRBV7-8 with TRBJ2-7, with TRBD1 matching over 8 bases. Germline trimming cut 4 bases from V and 1 base from J; bases unmatched to any gene: 9. The germline V gene has CDR1 SGHVS and CDR2 FQNEAQ. The CDR3 covers 16 residues. The chain's CDR3 is CASSSVQGAGSYEQYF. CDR3 bases read: TGTGCCAGCAGCTCAGTGCAGGGGGCTGGTTCCTACGAG.

In this sample, this clone turned up a few times. Read sequence stops 3 residues before the CDR3 end, and the germline J gene provides the missing end. The rearrangement links TRBV5-5 to TRBJ1-2; 9 bases align to TRBD1. The J segment lost 2 bases and the V segment lost 6 bases, leaving 5 bases of the junction unmatched. The CDR3 is made up of 14 amino acids. Germline assignment: CDR1 SGHKS and CDR2 YYEKEE (reference sequence). The sequenced part of the CDR3 DNA is TGTGCCAGCACCCGTGGACAGGGGAACTATGGC. Encoded protein: CASTRGQGNYG. The full CDR3 is CASTRGQGNYGYTF.

At least ten counts were recorded for this clone. The read terminates 3 residues ahead of where the CDR3 ends, so the germline J gene completes it. The gene calls are TRBV30 and TRBJ2-7; D remains ambiguous. Germline values: CDR1 GTSNPN, CDR2 SVGIG (reference sequence). This CDR3 has 11 residues. The V and J ends lost 1 base and 4 bases respectively, with 5 bases between them. The CDR3 DNA, read in part, is TGTGCCTGGAGTGATCGTTACGAG. It yields the protein CAWSDRYE. The entire CDR3 reads CAWSDRYEQYF.

This clone was counted ten times or more. The read ends 3 residues shy of where the CDR3 ends; the end is completed using the germline J gene. V gene TRBV7-8 combines with J gene TRBJ2-7; a weak D match, TRBD2 (5 bases). The CDR3 extends over 15 amino acids. With 0 bases removed from V and 1 base from J, the gap between germline ends came to 10 bases. Germline lookup yields CDR1 SGHVS and CDR2 FQNEAQ. The sequenced part of the CDR3 DNA is TGTGCCAGCAGCTTAGCGAGAGCGGATTCCTACGAG. Translation: CASSLARADSYE. The whole CDR3 sequence reads CASSLARADSYEQYF.

This clone was detected many times. The sequenced fragment ends 3 residues before the CDR3 boundary, so the rest is inferred from the germline J gene. This chain joins TRBV30 and TRBJ2-2, with 7 bases fitting TRBD2. V shed 1 base and J 7 bases; nucleotides not matched to a gene: 15. The CDR3 is 17 residues long. CDR1 is GTSNPN and CDR2 is SVGIG in the germline V gene (reference sequence). CDR3 bases read: TGTGCCTGGAGTGGGGCAACTAGCGAACTCCGCGGCGGGGAG. Its translation is CAWSGATSELRGGE. The whole CDR3 sequence reads CAWSGATSELRGGELFF.

This clone was detected ten times or more. The CDR3 end lies 3 residues beyond the end of the read and is filled in from the germline J gene. This chain joins TRBV14 and TRBJ1-1; D uncertain. Germline CDR1 SGHDN, CDR2 FVKESK. The CDR3 runs to 12 residues. The sequenced part of the CDR3 DNA is TGTGCCAGCAGCCAAATGACGGGTGTA. Translation: CASSQMTGV. The whole CDR3 sequence is CASSQMTGVAFF.

This clone was detected a few times. A single base separates this from a much larger clone, so it may be a read error. In the same sample, other DNA sequences code for this CDR3. The CDR3 here is CASSPIQGVYGYTF. The DNA read from the CDR3 is TGTGCCAGCAGCCCCATACAGGGCGTGTATGGT. This chain uses TRBV6-2 or TRBV6-3 with TRBJ1-2; a weak D match, TRBD1 (6 bases). Read coverage stops 3 residues before the CDR3 terminus; the germline J gene supplies the remainder. The CDR3 spans 14 residues. Germline values: CDR1 MNHEY, CDR2 SVGEGT.

This clone was recorded many times. The CDR3 extends 3 residues past the end of the read, so its final part is completed from the germline J gene. V and J are TRBV19 and TRBJ2-7; maybe TRBD1 (7 bases). The V end lost 4 bases, the J end lost 4 bases, and 17 bases lay between the germline ends. CDR1 is LNHDA, CDR2 SQIVND, per germline (reference sequence). The CDR3 has 15 residues. The sequenced part of the CDR3 DNA is TGTGCCAGTAGTAGACAGGGAGGAGCCGGTTACGAG. Translation: CASSRQGGAGYE. The whole CDR3 is CASSRQGGAGYEQYF.

To note about this clone: Read data end 3 residues before the CDR3 end; the end is taken from the germline J gene. This chain connects TRBV7-9 to TRBJ2-7, with a tentative D call TRBD1 (5 bases). The CDR3 spans 14 residues. From germline, CDR1 is SEHNR and CDR2 FQNEAQ (reference sequence). Deletions cut 0 bases from V and 3 bases from J, with 9 bases between. Here the CDR3 reads CASSLATGRYEQYF. CDR3 DNA (partial): TGTGCCAGCAGCTTAGCTACAGGCCGCTACGAG.

In this sample, this clone turned up many times. The sequenced fragment ends 3 residues before the CDR3 boundary, so the rest is inferred from the germline J gene. The chain combines TRBV16 with TRBJ1-4; TRBD1 aligns across 9 bases. Germline V lookup: CDR1 KGHSY, CDR2 FQNENV. This CDR3 is built from 15 residues. With V trimmed by 0 bases and J by 8 bases, 4 bases remained unmatched. The CDR3 sequence: CASSQSDRGSEKLFF. Partial CDR3 DNA: TGTGCCAGCAGCCAATCCGACAGGGGGTCGGAAAAA.

There are many counts of this clone. Coverage ceases 3 residues before the CDR3 finishes, and the germline J gene fills in the end. The chain recombines TRBV20-1 with TRBJ2-7; 8 bases line up with TRBD1. Germline CDR1 is DFQATT and CDR2 is SNEGSKA (reference sequence). The ends lost 6 bases at V and 5 bases at J; junction bases unmatched: 9. The CDR3 contains 13 residues. CDR3 protein: CSARRTGTNEQYF. The CDR3 bases that were read are TGCAGTGCCCGCCGGACAGGGACCAACGAG.

A few counts support this clone. The CDR3 end is not reached by the read, which stops 3 residues before it; the germline J gene fills it in. The V gene is TRBV7-9, the J gene TRBJ1-2, with 7 bases lining up with TRBD1. Germline lookup yields CDR1 SEHNR and CDR2 FQNEAQ (reference sequence). V was clipped by 0 bases and J by 4 bases; unmatched bases: 5. The CDR3 sequence is 15 residues long. The CDR3 reads CASSLATTGTYGYTF. CDR3 DNA (partial): TGTGCCAGCAGCTTAGCTACGACAGGGACCTATGGC.

This clone was seen repeatedly, ten times or more. The CDR3 end is not reached by the read, which stops 3 residues before it; the germline J gene fills it in. V usage is TRBV5-1 and J usage is TRBJ1-1; D unresolved. CDR1 and CDR2 from the germline V gene are SGHRS and YFSETQ. V lost 1 base to trimming and J lost 6 bases, with 16 bases between them. CDR3 length: 15 residues. CDR3 DNA (partial): TGCGCCAGCAGCTTGCTCCCAGAATTTGCCGCTGAA. Translated: CASSLLPEFAAE. The entire CDR3 is CASSLLPEFAAEAFF.

This clone was seen repeatedly, ten times or more. The read terminates 3 residues ahead of where the CDR3 ends, so the germline J gene completes it. The chain uses TRBV30 and TRBJ2-2; 7 bases align to TRBD1. Trimming took 3 bases from V and 0 from J; bases not matched to a gene: 4. The length of the CDR3 is 15 residues. Germline CDR1 reads GTSNPN; CDR2 reads SVGIG (reference sequence). CDR3 sequence: CAWRRGTANTGELFF. The DNA read from the CDR3 is TGTGCCTGGAGAAGAGGGACAGCGAACACCGGGGAG.

The sample holds many counts of this clone. The CDR3 loop reads CASSLDRDNEQYF. The covered CDR3 bases are TGTGCCAGCAGCCTAGACAGGGACAACGAG. The gene calls are TRBV7-2 and TRBJ2-7; 7 positions match TRBD1. The read gets to within 3 residues of the CDR3 end, and the germline J gene fills in the rest. This CDR3 comprises 13 residues. CDR1 and CDR2 (germline): SGHTA, FQGNSA. Unmatched junction bases numbered 6, after V lost 5 bases and J lost 5 bases.

The sample holds a few counts of this clone. The CDR3 goes on 3 residues after the read ends, and that part is filled in from the germline J gene. The V and J genes are TRBV13 and TRBJ1-2; weak D call: TRBD1 (6 bases). The CDR3 extends over 17 amino acids. CDR1 and CDR2 (germline): PRHDT, FYEKMQ (reference sequence). Trimming removed 5 bases at V and 3 bases at J, with 22 bases between. Here the CDR3 reads CASSQGGKVPDYYGYTF. The sequenced CDR3 bases are TGTGCCAGCAGCCAAGGGGGTAAGGTACCCGATTACTATGGC. The whole variable domain, filled in from reference TRBV13 and TRBJ1-2, reads AAGVIQSPRHLIKEKRETATLKCYPIPRHDTVYWYQQGPGQDPQFLISFYEKMQSDKGSIPDRFSAQQFSDYHSELNMSSLELGDSALYFCASSQGGKVPDYYGYTFGSGTRLTVV.

This clone was observed many times. Partial CDR3 DNA: TGCGCCAGCAGCTTCAGAACAGCCCAAGAGACC. It yields the protein CASSFRTAQET. The full CDR3 protein reads CASSFRTAQETQYF. The chain is built from TRBV5-1 and TRBJ2-5; unclear D gene. The read halts 3 residues ahead of the CDR3 end, with the missing end drawn from the germline J gene. CDR3 length equals 14 residues. CDR1 and CDR2 (germline): SGHRS, YFSETQ. Deletions cut 2 bases from V and 1 base from J, with 9 bases between.

This clone was observed many times. The read stops 3 residues short of the end of the CDR3; the missing end is completed from the germline J gene. This chain links TRBV2 with TRBJ1-2; 8 bases fit TRBD1. The germline gives CDR1 SNHLY, CDR2 FYNNEI. The trim removed 3 bases at V and 4 bases at J, leaving 7 bases unmatched. The CDR3 consists of 15 residues. Partial CDR3 DNA: TGTGCCAGCAGTGAGGCCGACAGGGGTGGCTATGGC. Translating it yields CASSEADRGGYG. The CDR3 as a whole reads CASSEADRGGYGYTF.